The clone carrying this TCR beta chain was seen at least ten times. Via MiXCR, TCRdb re-called the 5' RACE reads, giving one row per CDR3 protein. This table has about 74,000 distinct CDR3 sequences, around 5% appearing once. These data are taken from a study of neurological immune-mediated disorders. The CDR3 is made up of 14 amino acids. The V and J ends lost 4 bases and 6 bases, in that order; junction bases with no gene match: 6. Germline CDR1 SGHRS, CDR2 YFSETQ. Material: PBMCs. V and J are TRBV5-1 and TRBJ1-1, with 10 positions matching TRBD1. The sequence was obtained from a man between 18 and 29 years old with multiple sclerosis. The CDR3 loop is CASSQGQGLAEAFF. The CDR3, as DNA: TGCGCCAGCAGCCAGGGACAGGGGTTAGCTGAAGCTTTCTTT.